The source of this T cell receptor (beta chain) is a study of blood T cell repertoires in COVID-19. Generated by immunoSEQ multiplex PCR, the TCRdb table keeps only in-frame clones and is missing some. Here the sample spans 100,000 to 150,000 clones, approximately 90% being singletons. V shed 5 bases and J shed 2 bases, with 9 bases lying between them. This CDR3 contains 14 residues. Germline V gene lookup returns CDR1 MDHEN and CDR2 SYDVKM. V is TRBV28 and J is TRBJ1-4, with a possible D match to TRBD1 (5 bases). The source material was peripheral blood. This clonotype was obtained from a man in his forties or fifties with active or convalescent COVID-19. CDR3 sequence reads: CASSPGGTNEKLFF. CDR3 nucleotide sequence: TGTGCCAGCAGTCCGGGGGGGACTAATGAAAAACTGTTTTTT.